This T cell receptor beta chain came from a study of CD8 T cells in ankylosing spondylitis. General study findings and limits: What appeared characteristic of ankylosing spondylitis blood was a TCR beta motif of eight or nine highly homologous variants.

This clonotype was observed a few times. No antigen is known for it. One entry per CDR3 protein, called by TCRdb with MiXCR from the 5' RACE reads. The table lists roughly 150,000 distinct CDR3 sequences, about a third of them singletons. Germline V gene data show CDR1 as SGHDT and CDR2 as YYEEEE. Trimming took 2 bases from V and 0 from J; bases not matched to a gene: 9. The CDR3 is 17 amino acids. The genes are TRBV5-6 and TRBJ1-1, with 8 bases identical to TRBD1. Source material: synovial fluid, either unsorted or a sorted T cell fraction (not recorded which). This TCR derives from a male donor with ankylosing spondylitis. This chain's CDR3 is CASSFLGSGGMNTEAFF. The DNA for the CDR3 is TGTGCCAGCAGCTTTCTTGGCTCAGGGGGCATGAACACTGAAGCTTTCTTT.